This T cell receptor (beta chain) was obtained from a study of control samples from healthy donors and cancer patients. Germline V gives CDR1 LGHNA, CDR2 YNFKEQ. The germline V and J ends were trimmed by 2 bases and 0 bases, with 13 bases remaining between them. CDR3 length: 16 residues. This table comes from immunoSEQ multiplex PCR, and its TCRdb copy is limited to in-frame clones, with some not included. The sample has roughly 180,000 clones, roughly 93% seen once. The receptor was isolated from a woman aged 55-69 years in good health. Sequenced: blood. This chain uses TRBV4-2 with TRBJ1-1; TRBD1 is a possible D gene (5 bases). CDR3 sequence reads: CASSQKGTALNTEAFF. The CDR3 bases are TGTGCCAGCAGCCAAAAAGGGACGGCTTTGAACACTGAAGCTTTCTTT.